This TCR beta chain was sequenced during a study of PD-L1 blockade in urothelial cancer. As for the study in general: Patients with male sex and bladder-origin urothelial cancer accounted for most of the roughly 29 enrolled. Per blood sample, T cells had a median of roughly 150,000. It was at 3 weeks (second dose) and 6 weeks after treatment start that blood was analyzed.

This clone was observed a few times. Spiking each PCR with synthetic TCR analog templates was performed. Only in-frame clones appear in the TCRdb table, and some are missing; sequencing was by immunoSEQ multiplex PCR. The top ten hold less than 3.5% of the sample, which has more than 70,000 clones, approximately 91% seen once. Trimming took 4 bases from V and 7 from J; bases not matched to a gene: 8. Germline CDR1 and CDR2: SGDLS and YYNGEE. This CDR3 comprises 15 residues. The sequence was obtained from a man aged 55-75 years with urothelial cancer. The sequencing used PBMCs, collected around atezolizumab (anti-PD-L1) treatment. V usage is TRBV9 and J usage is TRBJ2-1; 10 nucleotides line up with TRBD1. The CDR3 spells CASSRPGQGRNEQFF. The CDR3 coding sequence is TGTGCCAGCAGCCGTCCGGGACAGGGGCGGAATGAGCAGTTCTTC. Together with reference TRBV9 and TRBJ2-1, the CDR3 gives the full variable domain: DSGVTQTPKHLITATGQRVTLRCSPRSGDLSVYWYQQSLDQGLQFLIQYYNGEERAKGNILERFSAQQFPDLHSELNLSSLELGDSALYFCASSRPGQGRNEQFFGPGTRLTVL.